This T cell receptor (beta chain) was recorded in a study of Tregs in tolerant kidney transplant recipients. For the study at large: Mixed chimerism was transient after nonmyeloablative marrow transplants from related graft donors. Study-level points and caveats: The most relevant donor-specific Treg TCRbeta repertoire apparently came from expansion with activated donor B cells.

Produced via immunoSEQ multiplex PCR; TCRdb's table is partial and in-frame only. This repertoire shows under 95,000 clones, 75% to 95% found once; its top ten account for around 0.32%. The germline V gene encodes CDR1 MNHEY and CDR2 SMNVEV (reference sequence). The ends were cut back, 5 bases at V and 0 bases at J, with 8 bases in the middle. The CDR3 covers 14 residues. In regard to this clone: Its antigen is unknown.

Thawed PBMCs were FACS-sorted into unstimulated CD4+CD25+CD127- regulatory T cells, CD4+CD25- non-regulatory cells, CD4 and CD8 cells. The clonotype originates from a human donor who received a combined kidney and bone marrow transplant. The V and J genes are TRBV27 and TRBJ1-5; no clear D. Here the sequenced sample was Tregs from blood, taken before the transplant. The chain's CDR3 is CASSPFNSNQPQHF. CDR3 nucleotides: TGTGCCAGCAGTCCCTTCAATAGCAATCAGCCCCAGCATTTT.